This T cell receptor beta chain was recorded in a study of blood T cell repertoires in COVID-19. V lost 3 bases and J 0 bases, leaving 9 bases between the germline ends. The length of the CDR3 is 14 residues. Germline V gene lookup returns CDR1 SGDLS and CDR2 YYNGEE. Method: immunoSEQ multiplex PCR; TCRdb's copy keeps in-frame clones and lacks some. Of around 240,000 clones in the sample, around 88% were seen once. What was sequenced was PBMCs or T cells enriched from blood (not recorded which). The rearrangement links TRBV9 to TRBJ1-1; D perhaps matches TRBD1 (5 bases). The origin of this receptor is a woman aged 50 to 60 who had recovered from COVID-19. The CDR3 loop is CASSAGLLNTEAFF. The CDR3 DNA is TGTGCCAGCAGCGCGGGACTGCTGAACACTGAAGCTTTCTTT.